A single sample gave rise to the 30 T cell receptor beta chains below, sequenced in a study of OX40 agonist ivuxolimab in advanced cancers. Using immunoSEQ multiplex PCR, the repertoire was profiled, and TCRdb retains in-frame clones only, with some absent. Seen here are roughly 53,000 clones, approximately 84% observed once, and the top ten hold about 13%. The specimen was CD4+ or CD8+ T cells sorted from blood, collected in a trial of the OX40 agonist ivuxolimab. The receptors here all came from an adult with an advanced solid tumor such as melanoma, head and neck, liver or kidney cancer.

V usage is TRBV11-3 and J usage is TRBJ1-1, with D hard to call. Per germline, CDR1 SGHNT and CDR2 YENEEA. The CDR3 loop spans 13 amino acids. V was clipped by 1 base and J by 5 bases, with 8 bases between them. Written as DNA, the CDR3 is TGTGCCAGCAGCTTAGCAGGCGGGACTGAAGCTTTCTTT. It specifies CASSLAGGTEAFF.

The chain employs TRBV15 and TRBJ1-2; D might be TRBD1 (6 bases). Germline V lookup: CDR1 LNHNV, CDR2 YYDKDF (reference sequence). The CDR3 spans 15 residues. Trimming cost V 5 bases and J 3 bases, with 16 bases left between them. The CDR3 here is CATSPRDTEYYGYTF. The CDR3 DNA reads TGTGCCACCAGCCCCCGGGACACCGAATACTATGGCTACACCTTC. Full variable domain (outside the CDR3, taken from reference TRBV15 and TRBJ1-2): DAMVIQNPRYQVTQFGKPVTLSCSQTLNHNVMYWYQQKSSQAPKLLFHYYDKDFNNEADTPDNFQSRRPNTSFCFLDIRSPGLGDTAMYLCATSPRDTEYYGYTFGSGTRLTVV.

The V call is TRBV28, the J call TRBJ1-4; a weak D match, TRBD1 (5 bases). Germline V gene sequence: CDR1 MDHEN, CDR2 SYDVKM. V lost 6 bases, J lost 7 bases, and 15 bases lay in between. The CDR3 covers 14 residues. For the CDR3, the DNA is TGTGCCAGCAGCTTGGCCAGGGTTGGTGAAAAACTGTTTTTT. Protein product: CASSLARVGEKLFF.

The chain uses TRBV9 and TRBJ2-1; 8 nucleotides align to TRBD1. V lost 4 bases, J lost 7 bases, and 10 bases stayed unmatched. This CDR3 is built from 15 residues. CDR1 and CDR2 (germline): SGDLS, YYNGEE. CDR3 in amino acids: CASSPRQGLSNEQFF. CDR3 in DNA: TGTGCCAGCAGCCCACGACAGGGGTTGTCTAATGAGCAGTTCTTC.

The chain employs TRBV30 and TRBJ1-5; no firm D call. The germline CDR1 and CDR2 sequences are GTSNPN and SVGIG (reference sequence). The CDR3 spans 13 residues. Trimming stripped 0 bases from V and 7 bases from J, with 10 bases between. The CDR3, as DNA: TGTGCCTGGAGTGTGCAAGGGTACCAGCCCCAGCATTTT. This translates into CAWSVQGYQPQHF.

The CDR3 spells CASSQGSWTQGTQYF. Here the CDR3 DNA reads TGTGCCAGCAGCCAAGGATCTTGGACCCAAGGGACGCAGTATTTT. The chain joins TRBV14 to TRBJ2-3; D gene uncertain. This CDR3 has 15 amino acids. Germline loops: CDR1 SGHDN, CDR2 FVKESK. Between the trimmed V and J ends, which lost 1 base and 9 bases, there was a span of 17 bases.

This chain links TRBV5-4 with TRBJ1-1, with D uncertain. CDR1 is SGHNT, CDR2 YYREEE, per germline (reference sequence). CDR3 size: 15 residues. Trimming stripped 4 bases from V and 1 base from J, with 14 bases between. The CDR3: CASSPIDRQNTEAFF. CDR3 coding DNA: TGTGCCAGCAGCCCGATCGATAGACAGAACACTGAAGCTTTCTTT.

This chain uses TRBV18 with TRBJ2-3, with 13 bases identical to TRBD2. The CDR3 totals 15 residues. J was trimmed by 7 bases and V by 8 bases; bases with no gene match: 9. Germline CDR1 KGHSH, CDR2 LQKENI. Written as DNA, the CDR3 is TGTGCCAGCGCCGACGGGACTAGCGGGATCCATACGCAGTATTTT. Its translation is CASADGTSGIHTQYF.

This chain links TRBV5-4 with TRBJ2-7, with 7 nucleotides matching TRBD1. The CDR3 covers 14 residues. Germline CDR1 is SGHNT and CDR2 is YYREEE (reference sequence). After removal of 4 bases from V and 3 bases from J, the junction contained 7 bases not matched to a gene. CDR3 bases: TGTGCCAGCAGCGCGACAGGGAATAGCTACGAGCAGTACTTC. As protein: CASSATGNSYEQYF.

The CDR3 bases are TGTGCCAGCAGCTTAAACCGCGCGGCGGAGACCCAGTACTTC. Its protein product is CASSLNRAAETQYF. The chain employs TRBV7-7 and TRBJ2-5; no clear D. V gave up 2 bases and J gave up 5 bases, with 12 bases separating them. CDR3 length: 14 amino acids. The germline CDR1 and CDR2 sequences are SSHAT and FNYEAQ (reference sequence).

The rearrangement uses TRBV30 and TRBJ1-2; a possible D gene is TRBD1 (6 bases). Trimming removed 0 bases at V and 6 bases at J, with 14 bases between. Germline V gene lookup returns CDR1 GTSNPN and CDR2 SVGIG (reference sequence). CDR3 length: 14 amino acids. CDR3 DNA sequence: TGTGCCTGGAGTGTATCTTCGTCAGGGGATGGCTACACCTTC. Its protein is CAWSVSSSGDGYTF.

The rearrangement links TRBV7-3 to TRBJ1-2; tentatively, D is TRBD1 (5 bases). V lost 7 bases and J 1 base, leaving 10 bases between the germline ends. Germline CDR1 SGHTA, CDR2 FQGTGA. The CDR3 is 13 residues long. The CDR3 here is CASKAGLNYGYTF. CDR3 DNA sequence: TGTGCCAGCAAAGCGGGGCTTAACTATGGCTACACCTTC.

The CDR3 DNA reads as TGTGCCAGCAGCTTAGGGCGGATGGATACGCAGTATTTT. Residues: CASSLGRMDTQYF. The rearrangement joins TRBV11-2 to TRBJ2-3; D gene ambiguous. The CDR3 is made up of 13 amino acids. The germline V gene has CDR1 SGHAT and CDR2 FQNNGV. V lost 1 base and J lost 6, with 8 bases in between.

The chain carries TRBV15 and TRBJ1-2; the D is unclear. Trimming left V 2 bases short and J 4 bases short, with 11 bases between. CDR3 length equals 14 residues. Germline assignment: CDR1 LNHNV and CDR2 YYDKDF (reference sequence). The chain's CDR3 is CATSRREVLYGYTF. CDR3 sequence (DNA): TGTGCCACCAGCAGAAGGGAGGTCCTCTATGGCTACACCTTC. Variable domain in full (rest from reference TRBV15 and TRBJ1-2): DAMVIQNPRYQVTQFGKPVTLSCSQTLNHNVMYWYQQKSSQAPKLLFHYYDKDFNNEADTPDNFQSRRPNTSFCFLDIRSPGLGDTAMYLCATSRREVLYGYTFGSGTRLTVV.

The gene calls are TRBV15 and TRBJ2-7; D might be TRBD2 (5 bases). CDR3 size: 16 residues. Germline lookup yields CDR1 LNHNV and CDR2 YYDKDF (reference sequence). The V end lost 0 bases, the J end lost 4 bases, and 16 bases lay between the germline ends. DNA of the CDR3: TGTGCCACCAGCAGAGAGAGGGCGGCGTCGGGGTACGAGCAGTACTTC. Translating gives CATSRERAASGYEQYF.

The J gene is TRBJ2-3, the V gene TRBV7-8, with 11 bases identical to TRBD2. Germline V CDR1 and CDR2: SGHVS, FQNEAQ. The CDR3 runs to 15 residues. V lost 0 bases, J lost 5 bases, and 1 base stayed unmatched. Written as DNA, the CDR3 is TGTGCCAGCAGCTTAGCTAGCGGGAGGGTAGATACGCAGTATTTT. Amino acids: CASSLASGRVDTQYF.

The chain recombines TRBV5-4 with TRBJ1-1; D is uncertain. Germline-derived CDR1 and CDR2 are SGHNT and YYREEE (reference sequence). This CDR3 is built from 14 residues. The V gene lost 0 bases and the J gene lost 5 bases, with 11 bases spanning the gap. DNA for the CDR3: TGTGCCAGCAGCTTGGGGTCGGGGAATACTGAAGCTTTCTTT. This gives the protein CASSLGSGNTEAFF.

The J gene is TRBJ2-5, the V gene TRBV5-6; TRBD2 aligns across 7 bases. Losses at the gene ends were 1 base for V and 5 bases for J; bases not matched to a gene: 5. Per germline, CDR1 SGHDT and CDR2 YYEEEE. The CDR3 contains 14 residues. CDR3 in DNA: TGTGCCAGCAGCTTGAGCGGGATCCATGAGACCCAGTACTTC. Residues: CASSLSGIHETQYF. Drawing the rest from reference TRBV5-6 and TRBJ2-5, the complete variable domain is DAGVTQSPTHLIKTRGQQVTLRCSPKSGHDTVSWYQQALGQGPQFIFQYYEEEERQRGNFPDRFSGHQFPNYSSELNVNALLLGDSALYLCASSLSGIHETQYFGPGTRLLVL.

The chain couples TRBV7-2 to TRBJ2-5, with 8 bases fitting TRBD2. V shed 0 bases and J 4 bases; nucleotides not matched to a gene: 1. This CDR3 is 14 amino acids long. Per the germline V gene, CDR1 is SGHTA and CDR2 is FQGNSA. CDR3 bases: TGTGCCAGCAGCTTAGCGCTAGCGGGAGAGACCCAGTACTTC. Its protein is CASSLALAGETQYF.

The chain uses TRBV19 and TRBJ2-7; the D gene is possibly TRBD1 (6 bases). Trimming cost V 4 bases and J 4 bases, with 23 bases left between them. The CDR3 is made up of 17 amino acids. Germline-derived CDR1 and CDR2 are LNHDA and SQIVND (reference sequence). The CDR3 is CASSTRRGAYPAYEQYF. In DNA form, the CDR3 reads TGTGCCAGTAGTACCCGCAGGGGCGCATATCCGGCTTACGAGCAGTACTTC.

The rearrangement uses TRBV5-1 and TRBJ2-3; the D is unclear. Germline CDR1 and CDR2: SGHRS and YFSETQ. The CDR3 loop spans 16 amino acids. V was clipped by 0 bases and J by 4 bases, with 15 bases between them. The CDR3 reads CASSLAVGWLADTQYF. The CDR3 DNA reads TGCGCCAGCAGCTTGGCTGTCGGATGGTTAGCAGATACGCAGTATTTT.

This clone was detected only a few times. This rearrangement joins TRBV7-9 to TRBJ2-3, with D possibly matching TRBD2 (5 bases). This CDR3 spans 13 amino acids. The germline gives CDR1 SEHNR, CDR2 FQNEAQ (reference sequence). Trimming shortened V by 6 bases and J by 4 bases, and 11 bases separated the two germline ends. CDR3 coding DNA: TGTGCCAGCAGAAGTGGAGGCCCAGATACGCAGTATTTT. Translating gives CASRSGGPDTQYF.

The V call is TRBV18, the J call TRBJ2-6, with a possible D match to TRBD1 (6 bases). CDR3 length: 19 amino acids. The germline V gene has CDR1 KGHSH and CDR2 LQKENI. The V end was cut by 4 bases, the J end by 0 bases, with 19 bases between. CDR3 in DNA: TGTGCCAGCTCACGACCCACGACAGGCCTTGTCTCTGGGGCCAACGTCCTGACTTTC. Protein sequence: CASSRPTTGLVSGANVLTF.

This chain connects TRBV5-1 to TRBJ2-3; the match to TRBD1 covers 7 bases. The V gene's germline CDR1 is SGHRS and CDR2 YFSETQ. After removal of 3 bases from V and 6 bases from J, the junction contained 10 bases not matched to a gene. CDR3 length: 15 residues. CDR3 nucleotides: TGCGCCAGCAGCTCGTCGACAGGGCCTGGGGATACGCAGTATTTT. This gives the protein CASSSSTGPGDTQYF.

The V and J genes are TRBV5-4 and TRBJ2-7, with a weak D call TRBD2 (7 bases). V lost 4 bases and J lost 3, with 14 bases in between. Germline V gene lookup returns CDR1 SGHNT and CDR2 YYREEE (reference sequence). The length of the CDR3 is 14 residues. The CDR3, as DNA: TGTGCCAGCAGCGCGGGGAGGGGGGACTACGAGCAGTACTTC. Translation: CASSAGRGDYEQYF.

This chain uses TRBV6-1 with TRBJ1-1; D not resolved. V shed 0 bases and J shed 1 base, with 9 bases lying between them. Germline V CDR1 and CDR2: MNHNS, SASEGT. The CDR3 totals 15 residues. The CDR3 DNA is TGTGCCAGCAGTGAAGCGGTGAGCACGAACACTGAAGCTTTCTTT. Translated: CASSEAVSTNTEAFF.

V and J are TRBV12-2 and TRBJ2-1. TRBV12-2 is assigned pseudogene status. CDR3 length equals 16 residues. The CDR3 here is CASRPGERAPYNEQFF. For the CDR3, the DNA is TGTGCAAGTCGCCCAGGGGAGCGGGCCCCCTACAATGAGCAGTTCTTC.

The chain has TRBV7-9 and TRBJ1-3, with D unclear. The CDR3 has 13 amino acids. The V end lost 3 bases, the J end lost 0 bases, and 3 bases lay between the germline ends. CDR1 SEHNR and CDR2 FQNEAQ come from the germline V gene (reference sequence). The CDR3 sequence: CASSLSSGNTIYF. In DNA form, the CDR3 reads TGTGCCAGCAGCTTGAGCTCTGGAAACACCATATATTTT. Together with reference TRBV7-9 and TRBJ1-3, the CDR3 gives the full variable domain: DTGVSQNPRHKITKRGQNVTFRCDPISEHNRLYWYRQTLGQGPEFLTYFQNEAQLEKSRLLSDRFSAERPKGSFSTLEIQRTEQGDSAMYLCASSLSSGNTIYFGEGSWLTVV.

The chain couples TRBV6-6 to TRBJ2-7; 12 bases are a match to TRBD1. The CDR3 runs to 15 residues. Trimming removed 4 bases from V and 3 bases from J; junction bases left unmatched: 4. The germline V gene encodes CDR1 MNHNY and CDR2 SVGAGI (reference sequence). The CDR3 DNA is TGTGCCAGCAGTTTCCGGGACAGGGGGCTCTACGAGCAGTACTTC. It encodes CASSFRDRGLYEQYF.

V gene TRBV30 combines with J gene TRBJ2-5, with D perhaps matching TRBD2 (6 bases). V gave up 3 bases and J gave up 5 bases, with 13 bases separating them. Germline V gene data show CDR1 as GTSNPN and CDR2 as SVGIG (reference sequence). CDR3 length: 13 amino acids. The CDR3, as DNA: TGTGCCTGGAGCCTCGGGGAGGCGGAGACCCAGTACTTC. It is translated as CAWSLGEAETQYF. Using reference TRBV30 and TRBJ2-5 for the parts outside the CDR3, the full variable domain is SQTIHQWPATLVQPVGSPLSLECTVEGTSNPNLYWYRQAAGRGLQLLFYSVGIGQISSEVPQNLSASRPQDRQFILSSKKLLLSDSGFYLCAWSLGEAETQYFGPGTRLLVL.